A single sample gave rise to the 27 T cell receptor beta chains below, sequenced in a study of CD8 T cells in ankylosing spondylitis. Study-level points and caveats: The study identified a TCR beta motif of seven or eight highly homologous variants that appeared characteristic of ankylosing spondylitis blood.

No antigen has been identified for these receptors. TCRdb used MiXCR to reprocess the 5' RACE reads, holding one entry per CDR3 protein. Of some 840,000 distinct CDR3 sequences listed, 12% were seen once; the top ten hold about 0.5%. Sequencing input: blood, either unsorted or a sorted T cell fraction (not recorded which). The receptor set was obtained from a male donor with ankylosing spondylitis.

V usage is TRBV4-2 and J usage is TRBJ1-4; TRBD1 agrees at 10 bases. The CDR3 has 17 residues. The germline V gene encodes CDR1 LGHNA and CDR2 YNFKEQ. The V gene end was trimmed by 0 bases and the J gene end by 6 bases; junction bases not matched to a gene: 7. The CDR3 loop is CASSQDILGTGDEKLFF. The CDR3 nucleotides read TGTGCCAGCAGCCAAGATATACTTGGGACAGGGGATGAAAAACTGTTTTTT.

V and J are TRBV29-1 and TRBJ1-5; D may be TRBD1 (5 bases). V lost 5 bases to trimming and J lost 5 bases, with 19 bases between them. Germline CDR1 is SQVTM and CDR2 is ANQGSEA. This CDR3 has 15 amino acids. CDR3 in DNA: TGCAGCGTTATGGGGCCGGGGCCTGAGGATCAGCCCCAGCATTTT. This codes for CSVMGPGPEDQPQHF. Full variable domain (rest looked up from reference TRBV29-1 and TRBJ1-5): SAVISQKPSRDICQRGTSLTIQCQVDSQVTMMFWYRQQPGQSLTLIATANQGSEATYESGFVIDKFPISRPNLTFSTLTVSNMSPEDSSIYLCSVMGPGPEDQPQHFGDGTRLSIL.

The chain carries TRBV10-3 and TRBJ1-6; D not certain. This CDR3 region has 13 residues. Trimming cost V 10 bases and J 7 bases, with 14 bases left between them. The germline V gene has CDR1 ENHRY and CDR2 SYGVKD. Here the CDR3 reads CATLRERNSPLHF. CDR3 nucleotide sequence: TGTGCCACCTTGAGGGAGCGGAATTCACCCCTCCACTTT.

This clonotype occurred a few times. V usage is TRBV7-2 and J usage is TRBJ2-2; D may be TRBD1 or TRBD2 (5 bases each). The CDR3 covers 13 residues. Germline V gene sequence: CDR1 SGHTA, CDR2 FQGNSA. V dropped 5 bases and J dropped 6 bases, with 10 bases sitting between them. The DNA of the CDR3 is TGTGCCAGCAGCAACCGGGACGCCGGGGAGCTGTTTTTT. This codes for CASSNRDAGELFF.

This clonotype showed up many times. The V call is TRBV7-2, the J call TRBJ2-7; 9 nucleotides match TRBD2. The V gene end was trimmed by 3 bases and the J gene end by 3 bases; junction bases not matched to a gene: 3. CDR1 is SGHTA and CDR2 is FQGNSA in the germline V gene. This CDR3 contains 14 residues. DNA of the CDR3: TGTGCCAGCAGCTTTGGCGGGGGGGGCTACGAGCAGTACTTC. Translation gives CASSFGGGGYEQYF. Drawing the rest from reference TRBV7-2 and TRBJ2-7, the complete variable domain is GAGVSQSPSNKVTEKGKDVELRCDPISGHTALYWYRQSLGQGLEFLIYFQGNSAPDKSGLPSDRFSAERTGGSVSTLTIQRTQQEDSAVYLCASSFGGGGYEQYFGPGTRLTVT.

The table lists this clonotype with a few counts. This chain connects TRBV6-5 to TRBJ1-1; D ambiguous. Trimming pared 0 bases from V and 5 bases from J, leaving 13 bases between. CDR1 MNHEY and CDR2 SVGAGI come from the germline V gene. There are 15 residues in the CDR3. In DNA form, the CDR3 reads TGTGCCAGCAGTTACTCCCTAGAGAGGATAACTGAAGCTTTCTTT. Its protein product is CASSYSLERITEAFF.

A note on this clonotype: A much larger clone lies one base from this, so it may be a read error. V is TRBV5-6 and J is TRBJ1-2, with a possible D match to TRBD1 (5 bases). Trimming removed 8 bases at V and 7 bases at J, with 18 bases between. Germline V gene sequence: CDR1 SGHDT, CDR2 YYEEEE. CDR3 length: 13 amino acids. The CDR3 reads CARSLEGRGGYTF. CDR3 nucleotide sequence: TGTGCCAGAAGCCTGGAGGGGCGCGGTGGCTACACCTTC.

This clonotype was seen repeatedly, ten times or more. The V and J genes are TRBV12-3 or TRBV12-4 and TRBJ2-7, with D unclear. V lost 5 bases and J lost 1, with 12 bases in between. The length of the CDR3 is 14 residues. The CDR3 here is CASSPKLASYEQYF. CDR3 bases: TGTGCCAGCAGTCCTAAGCTGGCTTCCTACGAGCAGTACTTC.

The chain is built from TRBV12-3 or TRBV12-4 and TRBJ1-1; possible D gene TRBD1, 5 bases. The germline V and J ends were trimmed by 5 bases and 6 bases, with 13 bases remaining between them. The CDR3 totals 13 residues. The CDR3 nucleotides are TGTGCCAGCAGTCCCACGGGACTGTCTGAAGCTTTCTTT. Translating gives CASSPTGLSEAFF.

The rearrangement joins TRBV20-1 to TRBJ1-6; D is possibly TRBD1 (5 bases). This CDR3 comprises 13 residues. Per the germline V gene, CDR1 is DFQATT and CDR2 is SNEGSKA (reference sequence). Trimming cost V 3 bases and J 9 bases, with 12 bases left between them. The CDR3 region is CSASGGAGSPLHF. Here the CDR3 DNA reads TGCAGTGCTAGCGGCGGGGCTGGTTCACCCCTCCACTTT.

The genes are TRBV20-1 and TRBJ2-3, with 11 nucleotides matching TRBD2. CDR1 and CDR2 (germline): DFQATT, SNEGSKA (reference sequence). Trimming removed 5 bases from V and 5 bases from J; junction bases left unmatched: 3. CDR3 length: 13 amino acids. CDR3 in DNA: TGCAGTGCTCTAGCGGGAGGATTAGATACGCAGTATTTT. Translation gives CSALAGGLDTQYF.

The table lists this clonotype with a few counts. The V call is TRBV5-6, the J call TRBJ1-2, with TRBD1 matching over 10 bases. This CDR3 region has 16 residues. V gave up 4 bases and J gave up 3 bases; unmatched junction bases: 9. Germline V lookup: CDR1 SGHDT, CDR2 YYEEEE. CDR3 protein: CASSQGDRGRDYGYTF. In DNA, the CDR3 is TGTGCCAGCAGCCAAGGAGACAGGGGGCGAGACTATGGCTACACCTTC.

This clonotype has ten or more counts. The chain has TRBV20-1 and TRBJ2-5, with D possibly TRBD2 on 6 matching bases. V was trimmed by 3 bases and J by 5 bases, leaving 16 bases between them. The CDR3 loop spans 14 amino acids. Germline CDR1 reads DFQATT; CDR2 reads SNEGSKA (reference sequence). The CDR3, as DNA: TGCAGTGCTAGGTCGGCGGGAACGGGGGAGACCCAGTACTTC. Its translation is CSARSAGTGETQYF.

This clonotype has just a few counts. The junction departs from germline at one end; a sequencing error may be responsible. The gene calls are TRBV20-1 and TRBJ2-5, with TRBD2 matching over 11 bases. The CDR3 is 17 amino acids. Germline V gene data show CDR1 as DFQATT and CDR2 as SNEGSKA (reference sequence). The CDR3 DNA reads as TGCTGTGCTAAACCGGGACTAGCGGACCCCGACGGGGAGACCCAGTACTTC. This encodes CCAKPGLADPDGETQYF.

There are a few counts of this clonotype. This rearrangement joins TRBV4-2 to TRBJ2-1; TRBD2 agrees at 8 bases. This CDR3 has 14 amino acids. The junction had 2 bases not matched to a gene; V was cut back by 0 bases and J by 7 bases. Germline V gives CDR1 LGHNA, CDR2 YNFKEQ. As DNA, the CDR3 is TGTGCCAGCAGCCAAGAGGGACTAGTGAATGAGCAGTTCTTC. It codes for CASSQEGLVNEQFF.

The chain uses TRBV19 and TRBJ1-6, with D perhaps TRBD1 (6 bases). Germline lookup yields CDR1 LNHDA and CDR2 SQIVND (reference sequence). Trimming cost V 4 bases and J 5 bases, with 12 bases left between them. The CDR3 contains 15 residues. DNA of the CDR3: TGTGCCAGTAGTACACAGGGCCGGGATAATTCACCCCTCCACTTT. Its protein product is CASSTQGRDNSPLHF.

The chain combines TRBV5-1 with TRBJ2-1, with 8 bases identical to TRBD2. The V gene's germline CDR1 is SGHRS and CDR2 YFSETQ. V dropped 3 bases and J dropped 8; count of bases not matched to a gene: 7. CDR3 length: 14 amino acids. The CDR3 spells CASSWIAGWDEQFF. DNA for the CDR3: TGCGCCAGCAGCTGGATAGCGGGGTGGGATGAGCAGTTCTTC.

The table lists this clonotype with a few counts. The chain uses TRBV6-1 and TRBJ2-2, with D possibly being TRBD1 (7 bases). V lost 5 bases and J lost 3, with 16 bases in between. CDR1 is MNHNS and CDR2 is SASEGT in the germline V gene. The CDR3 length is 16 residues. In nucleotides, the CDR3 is TGTGCCAGCAGTCCTCAGGGGGGTGGGGACACCGGGGAGCTGTTTTTT. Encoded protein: CASSPQGGGDTGELFF.

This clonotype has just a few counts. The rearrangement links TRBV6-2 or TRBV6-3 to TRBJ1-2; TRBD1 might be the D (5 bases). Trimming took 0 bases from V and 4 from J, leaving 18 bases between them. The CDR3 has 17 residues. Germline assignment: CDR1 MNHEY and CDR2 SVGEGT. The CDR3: CASSYSPRDETTYGYTF. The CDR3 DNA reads TGTGCCAGCAGTTACTCTCCCCGGGACGAAACTACCTATGGCTACACCTTC.

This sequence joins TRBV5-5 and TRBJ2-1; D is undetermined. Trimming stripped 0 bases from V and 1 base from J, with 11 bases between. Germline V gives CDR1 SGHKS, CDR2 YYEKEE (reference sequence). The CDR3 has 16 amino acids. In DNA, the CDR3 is TGTGCCAGCAGCTTGGGACCAGAAACTTCCTACAATGAGCAGTTCTTC. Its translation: CASSLGPETSYNEQFF.

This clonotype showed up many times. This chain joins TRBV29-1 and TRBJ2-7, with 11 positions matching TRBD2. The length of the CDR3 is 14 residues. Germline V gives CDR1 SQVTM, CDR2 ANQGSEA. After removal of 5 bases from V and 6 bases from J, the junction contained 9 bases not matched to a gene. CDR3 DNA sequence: TGCAGCGTTAAACTAGCGGGAGATTCTGGCGAGCAGTACTTC. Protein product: CSVKLAGDSGEQYF.

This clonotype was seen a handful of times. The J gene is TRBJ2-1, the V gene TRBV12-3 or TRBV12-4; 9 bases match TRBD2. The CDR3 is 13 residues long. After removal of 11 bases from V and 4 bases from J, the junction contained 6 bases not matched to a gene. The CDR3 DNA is TGTGCCGGTTCTAGCGGGACTTACAATGAGCAGTTCTTC. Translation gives CAGSSGTYNEQFF.

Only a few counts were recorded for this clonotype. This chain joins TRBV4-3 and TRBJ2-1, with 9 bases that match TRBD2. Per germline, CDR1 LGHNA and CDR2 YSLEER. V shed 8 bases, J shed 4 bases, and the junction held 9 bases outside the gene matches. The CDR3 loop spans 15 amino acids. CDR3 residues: CASGLGLAEYNEQFF. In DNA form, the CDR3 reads TGCGCCAGCGGGCTGGGACTAGCCGAATACAATGAGCAGTTCTTC.

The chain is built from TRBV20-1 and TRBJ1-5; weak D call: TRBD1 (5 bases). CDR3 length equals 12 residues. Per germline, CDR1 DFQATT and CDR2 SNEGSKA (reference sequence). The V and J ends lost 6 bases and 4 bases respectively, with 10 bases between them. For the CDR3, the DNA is TGCAGTGCCGGGACGTTAAATCAGCCCCAGCATTTT. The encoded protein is CSAGTLNQPQHF.

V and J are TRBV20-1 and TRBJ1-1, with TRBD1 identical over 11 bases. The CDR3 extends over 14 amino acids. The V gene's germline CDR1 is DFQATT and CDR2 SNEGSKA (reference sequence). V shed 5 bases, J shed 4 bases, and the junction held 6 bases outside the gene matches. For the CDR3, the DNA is TGCAGTGCTCAACCGGGACAGGGGGGCACTGAAGCTTTCTTT. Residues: CSAQPGQGGTEAFF.

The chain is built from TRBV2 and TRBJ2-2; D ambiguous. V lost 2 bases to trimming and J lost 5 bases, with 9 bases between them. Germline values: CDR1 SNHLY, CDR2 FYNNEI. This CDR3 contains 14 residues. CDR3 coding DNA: TGTGCCAGCAGTGAATATCGGGTAACCGGGGAGCTGTTTTTT. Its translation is CASSEYRVTGELFF.

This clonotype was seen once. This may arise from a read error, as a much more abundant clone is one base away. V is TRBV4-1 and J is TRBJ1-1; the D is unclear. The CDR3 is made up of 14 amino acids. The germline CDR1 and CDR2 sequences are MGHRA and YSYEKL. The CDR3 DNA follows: TGCGCCAGCAGCCAAGGGGCGGGTGTTGACGCCCCAATTTTT. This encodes CASSQGAGVDAPIF.